The 7 T cell receptor beta chains in this list originate from one sample, sequenced in a study of T-cell memory formation after mild COVID-19. TCRdb re-called the 5' RACE reads through MiXCR, storing one row per CDR3 protein. The sample holds 150,000 to 200,000 distinct CDR3 sequences, about 15% seen once. The sample consisted of PBMCs or a T cell subset sorted from them (not recorded which). These receptors originate from an adult woman who had mild COVID-19 (a few samples of this study predate the infection). Cell type and time point are not known.

This clonotype showed up just a few times. The chain couples TRBV7-3 to TRBJ2-6; 8 bases fit TRBD2. Germline lookup yields CDR1 SGHTA and CDR2 FQGTGA. Losses at the gene ends were 5 bases for V and 2 bases for J; bases not matched to a gene: 5. The CDR3 loop spans 16 amino acids. The CDR3 sequence is CASSPSGGAGANVLTF. The DNA for the CDR3 is TGTGCCAGCAGCCCGTCCGGGGGGGCTGGGGCCAACGTCCTGACTTTC.

To note about this clonotype: At one end, the junction sequence differs from germline, possibly due to a read error. The chain uses TRBV4-2 and TRBJ2-2; possibly TRBD2 for D (5 bases). Germline values: CDR1 LGHNA, CDR2 YNFKEQ. The CDR3 runs 16 residues. The CDR3 sequence is CASSNNLLGGTGELIF. Here the CDR3 DNA reads TGTGCCAGCAGTAACAATTTATTAGGTGGCACCGGGGAGCTGATTTTT.

The chain recombines TRBV24-1 with TRBJ2-3; possibly TRBD1 or TRBD2 for D (5 bases each). The CDR3 sequence is 16 residues long. CDR1 and CDR2 from the germline V gene are KGHDR and SFDVKD. V was clipped by 10 bases and J by 5 bases, with 24 bases between them. The CDR3 is CATSTTHRGQGDTQYF. The CDR3 DNA follows: TGTGCCACTTCAACAACCCACAGAGGGCAGGGAGATACGCAGTATTTT.

The V and J genes are TRBV6-2 or TRBV6-3 and TRBJ1-6; no reliable D call. V was shortened by 4 bases and J by 4 bases, with 5 bases between the two germline ends. This CDR3 contains 13 residues. Germline V lookup: CDR1 MNHEY, CDR2 SVGEGT. As DNA, the CDR3 is TGTGCCAGCAGTTGGGGATATAATTCACCCCTCCACTTT. Its translation is CASSWGYNSPLHF.

This clonotype was observed at least ten times. At one boundary the junction diverges from the germline segment, which might be a read error. The V and J genes are TRBV12-3 or TRBV12-4 and TRBJ2-1; TRBD2 matches 8 bases. The CDR3 has 13 residues. CDR3 sequence: CASSLAGDNEQFF. The CDR3 DNA reads TGTGCCAGCAGTCTAGCGGGTGATAATGAGCAGTTCTTC.

This clonotype has a count of ten or more. The chain uses TRBV7-6 and TRBJ2-3; 14 bases align to TRBD2. There are 16 residues in the CDR3. Germline lookup yields CDR1 SGHVS and CDR2 FNYEAQ. With 0 bases clipped from V and 10 bases from J, the junction kept 6 bases outside the gene matches. CDR3: CASSLAGTSGGLAQYF. In nucleotides, the CDR3 is TGTGCCAGCAGCTTAGCTGGGACTAGCGGGGGTTTGGCGCAGTATTTT.

Only a few counts were recorded for this clonotype. The gene calls are TRBV27 and TRBJ2-3; D not certain. The germline gives CDR1 MNHEY, CDR2 SMNVEV (reference sequence). Trimming cost V 2 bases and J 2 bases, with 17 bases left between them. The CDR3 runs to 17 residues. The CDR3, as DNA: TGTGCCAGCAGTTTACGAAACCTACCAGCTTCCACAGATACGCAGTATTTT. This encodes CASSLRNLPASTDTQYF.